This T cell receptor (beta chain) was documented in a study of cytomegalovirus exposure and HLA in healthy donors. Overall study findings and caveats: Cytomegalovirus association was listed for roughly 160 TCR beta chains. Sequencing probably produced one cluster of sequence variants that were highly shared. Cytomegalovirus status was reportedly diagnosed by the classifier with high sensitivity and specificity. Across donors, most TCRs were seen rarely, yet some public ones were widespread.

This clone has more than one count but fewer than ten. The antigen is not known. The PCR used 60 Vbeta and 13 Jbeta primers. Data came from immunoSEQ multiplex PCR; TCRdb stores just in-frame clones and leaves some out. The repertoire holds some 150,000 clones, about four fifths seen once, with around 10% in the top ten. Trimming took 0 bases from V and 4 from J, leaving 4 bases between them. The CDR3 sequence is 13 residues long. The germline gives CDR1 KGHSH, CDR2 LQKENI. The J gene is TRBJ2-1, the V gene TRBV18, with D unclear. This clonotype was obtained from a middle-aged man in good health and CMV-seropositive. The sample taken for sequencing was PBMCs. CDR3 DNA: TGTGCCAGCTCACCACCTACTTACAATGAGCAGTTCTTC. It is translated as CASSPPTYNEQFF.